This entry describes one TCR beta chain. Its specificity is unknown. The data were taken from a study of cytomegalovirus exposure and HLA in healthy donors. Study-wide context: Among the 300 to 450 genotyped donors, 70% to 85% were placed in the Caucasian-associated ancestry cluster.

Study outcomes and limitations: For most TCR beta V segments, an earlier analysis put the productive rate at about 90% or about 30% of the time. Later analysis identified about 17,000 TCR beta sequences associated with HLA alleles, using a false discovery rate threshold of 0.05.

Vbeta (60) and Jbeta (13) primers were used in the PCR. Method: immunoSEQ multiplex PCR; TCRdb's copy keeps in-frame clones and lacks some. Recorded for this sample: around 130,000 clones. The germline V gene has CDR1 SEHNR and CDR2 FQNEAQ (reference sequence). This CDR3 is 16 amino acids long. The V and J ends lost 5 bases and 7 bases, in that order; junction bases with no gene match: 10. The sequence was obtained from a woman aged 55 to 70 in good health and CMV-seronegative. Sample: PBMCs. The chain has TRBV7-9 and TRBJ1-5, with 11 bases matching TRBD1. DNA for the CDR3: TGTGCCAGCAGCGCGACTCGGGACAGGGGGGGACAGCCCCAGCATTTT. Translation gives CASSATRDRGGQPQHF. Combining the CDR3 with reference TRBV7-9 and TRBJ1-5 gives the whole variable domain DTGVSQNPRHKITKRGQNVTFRCDPISEHNRLYWYRQTLGQGPEFLTYFQNEAQLEKSRLLSDRFSAERPKGSFSTLEIQRTEQGDSAMYLCASSATRDRGGQPQHFGDGTRLSIL.